The present T cell receptor beta chain was sequenced within a study of T-cell memory formation after mild COVID-19. General study results and limits: Confirmation was lacking for SARS-CoV-2 specificity of second-wave clones that peaked on day 37. Cross-reactive memory appears to have joined, as suggested by some responding clones showing up in pre-infection memory. Among contracting clones, CD4+ were mainly CM/EM and CD8+ enriched in EMRA.

5'RACE with constant-segment primers yielded barcoded, UMI-tagged TCR alpha and TCR beta cDNA libraries. TCRdb used MiXCR to reprocess the 5' RACE reads, holding one entry per CDR3 protein. The sample contains approximately 150,000 distinct CDR3 sequences, roughly 6.2% of which appear only once. Trimming at V came to 4 bases and at J to 1 base, leaving 8 bases not matched to a gene. The CDR3 sequence is 17 residues long. In germline, CDR1 is SGHTA, CDR2 FQGTGA. This clonotype was seen at least ten times. What it recognizes is unknown. The receptor was isolated from an adult woman who had mild COVID-19 (a few samples of this study predate the infection). Cell type and time point are not known. The specimen was PBMCs or a T cell subset sorted from them (not recorded which). The gene calls are TRBV7-3 and TRBJ2-2, with 8 nucleotides matching TRBD1. CDR3 sequence reads: CASSSDRGEWNTGELFF. The DNA for the CDR3 is TGTGCCAGCAGCTCTGACAGGGGCGAATGGAACACCGGGGAGCTGTTTTTT.